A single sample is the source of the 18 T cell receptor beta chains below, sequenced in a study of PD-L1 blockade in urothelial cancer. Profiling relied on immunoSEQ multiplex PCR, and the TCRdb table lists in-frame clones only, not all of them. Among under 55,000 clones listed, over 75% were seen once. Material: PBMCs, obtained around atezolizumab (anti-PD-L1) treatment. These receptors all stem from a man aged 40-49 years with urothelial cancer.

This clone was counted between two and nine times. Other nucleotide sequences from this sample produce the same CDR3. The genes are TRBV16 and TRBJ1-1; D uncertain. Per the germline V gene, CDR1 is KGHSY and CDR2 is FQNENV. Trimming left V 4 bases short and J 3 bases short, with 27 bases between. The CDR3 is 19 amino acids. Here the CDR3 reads CASSRPLRQTIGSDTEAFF. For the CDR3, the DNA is TGTGCCAGCAGCCGACCTCTCCGACAAACGATTGGGTCGGACACTGAAGCTTTCTTT.

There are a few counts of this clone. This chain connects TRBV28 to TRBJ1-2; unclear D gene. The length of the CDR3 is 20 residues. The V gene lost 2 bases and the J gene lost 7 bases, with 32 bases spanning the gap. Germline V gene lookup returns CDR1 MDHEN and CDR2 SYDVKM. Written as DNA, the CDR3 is TGTGCCAGCAGTTTACGGGAGAACAAGGGAGGGCAGGTTGGGAGTCGTGGCTACACCTTC. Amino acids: CASSLRENKGGQVGSRGYTF.

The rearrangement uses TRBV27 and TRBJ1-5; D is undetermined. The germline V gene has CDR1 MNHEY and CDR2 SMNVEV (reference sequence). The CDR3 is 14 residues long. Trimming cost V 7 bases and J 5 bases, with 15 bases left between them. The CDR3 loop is CASTKVRGHQPQHF. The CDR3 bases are TGTGCCAGCACCAAAGTTCGCGGGCATCAGCCCCAGCATTTT.

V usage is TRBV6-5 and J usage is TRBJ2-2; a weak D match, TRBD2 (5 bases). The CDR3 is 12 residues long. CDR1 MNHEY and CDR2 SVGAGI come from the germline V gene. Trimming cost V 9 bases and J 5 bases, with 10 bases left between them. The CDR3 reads CASFRETGELFF. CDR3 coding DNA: TGTGCCAGTTTTCGGGAAACCGGGGAGCTGTTTTTT.

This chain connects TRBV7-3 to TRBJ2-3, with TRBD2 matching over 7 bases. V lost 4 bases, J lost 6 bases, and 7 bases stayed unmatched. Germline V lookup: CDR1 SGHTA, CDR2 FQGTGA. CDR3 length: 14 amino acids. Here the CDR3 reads CASSSGLVADTQYF. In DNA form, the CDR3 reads TGTGCCAGCAGCTCTGGACTAGTAGCGGATACGCAGTATTTT.

The CDR3 DNA sequence: TGTGCCAGCAGAAACCGCCCTGGGCTGCAAGCTTTCTTT. The encoded protein is CASRNRPGLQAFF. The chain couples TRBV28 to TRBJ1-1; D is uncertain. Germline lookup yields CDR1 MDHEN and CDR2 SYDVKM. The CDR3 loop spans 13 amino acids. Trimming left V 6 bases short and J 9 bases short, with 17 bases between.

The CDR3 loop is CASSWTGSNQPQHF. The CDR3 DNA follows: TGTGCCAGCAGCTGGACAGGTAGCAATCAGCCCCAGCATTTT. The chain couples TRBV6-1 to TRBJ1-5; TRBD1 agrees at 7 bases. V dropped 6 bases and J dropped 0; count of bases not matched to a gene: 2. The CDR3 length is 14 residues. The germline CDR1 and CDR2 sequences are MNHNS and SASEGT.

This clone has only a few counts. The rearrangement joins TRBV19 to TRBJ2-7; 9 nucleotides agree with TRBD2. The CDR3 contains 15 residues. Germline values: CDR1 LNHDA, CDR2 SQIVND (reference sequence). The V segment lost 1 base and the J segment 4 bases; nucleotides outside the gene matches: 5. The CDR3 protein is CASSIGVSGSYEQYF. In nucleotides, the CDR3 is TGTGCCAGTAGTATAGGAGTTAGCGGGAGTTACGAGCAGTACTTC.

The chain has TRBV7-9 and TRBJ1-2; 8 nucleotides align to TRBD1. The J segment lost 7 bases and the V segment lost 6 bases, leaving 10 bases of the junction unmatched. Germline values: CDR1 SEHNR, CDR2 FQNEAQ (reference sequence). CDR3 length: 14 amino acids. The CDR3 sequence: CASSQGAPDRGYTF. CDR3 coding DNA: TGTGCCAGCAGTCAGGGGGCCCCTGATCGTGGCTACACCTTC.

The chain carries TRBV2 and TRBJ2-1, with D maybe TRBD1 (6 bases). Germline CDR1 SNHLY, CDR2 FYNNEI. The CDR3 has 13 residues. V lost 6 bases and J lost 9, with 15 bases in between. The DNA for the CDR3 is TGTGCCAGCAGCGCGACAGGAGCCGGTGAGCAGTTCTTC. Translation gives CASSATGAGEQFF.

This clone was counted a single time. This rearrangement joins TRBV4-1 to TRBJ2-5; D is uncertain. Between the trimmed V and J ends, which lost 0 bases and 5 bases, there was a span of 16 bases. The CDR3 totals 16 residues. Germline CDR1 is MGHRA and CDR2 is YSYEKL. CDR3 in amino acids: CASSQDWQNKWETQYF. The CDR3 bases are TGCGCCAGCAGCCAAGATTGGCAAAATAAGTGGGAGACCCAGTACTTC.

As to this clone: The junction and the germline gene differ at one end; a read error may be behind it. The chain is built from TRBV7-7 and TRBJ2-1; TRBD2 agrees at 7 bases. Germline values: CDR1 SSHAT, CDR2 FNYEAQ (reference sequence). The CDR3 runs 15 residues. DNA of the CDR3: TGTGCTAGCAGCTTTTCCACAGCGGGAATAAATGAGCAGTTCTTC. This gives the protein CASSFSTAGINEQFF.

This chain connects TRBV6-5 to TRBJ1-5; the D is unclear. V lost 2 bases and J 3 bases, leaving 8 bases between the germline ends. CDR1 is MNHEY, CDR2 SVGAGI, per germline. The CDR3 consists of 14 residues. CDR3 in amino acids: CASSYDGVNQPQHF. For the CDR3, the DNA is TGTGCCAGCAGTTACGACGGGGTCAATCAGCCCCAGCATTTT.

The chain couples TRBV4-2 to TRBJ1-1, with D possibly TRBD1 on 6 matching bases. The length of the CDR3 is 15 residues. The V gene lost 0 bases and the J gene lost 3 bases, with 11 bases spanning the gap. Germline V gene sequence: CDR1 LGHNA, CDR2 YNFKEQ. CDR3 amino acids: CASSQDPQGYTEAFF. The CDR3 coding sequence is TGTGCCAGCAGCCAAGATCCCCAGGGGTACACTGAAGCTTTCTTT.

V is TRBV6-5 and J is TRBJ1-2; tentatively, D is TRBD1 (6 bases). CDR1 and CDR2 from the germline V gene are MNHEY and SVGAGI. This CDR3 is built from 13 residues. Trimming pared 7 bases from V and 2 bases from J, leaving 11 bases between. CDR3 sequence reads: CASTRTANYGYTF. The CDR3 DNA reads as TGTGCCAGCACCCGGACAGCCAACTATGGCTACACCTTC.

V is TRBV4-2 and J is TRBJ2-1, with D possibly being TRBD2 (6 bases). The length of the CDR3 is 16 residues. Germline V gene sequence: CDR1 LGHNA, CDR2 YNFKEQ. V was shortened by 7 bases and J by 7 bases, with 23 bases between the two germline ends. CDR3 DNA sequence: TGTGCCAGCACCCCACAACTGACGGGAGCAGGGAATGAGCAGTTCTTC. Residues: CASTPQLTGAGNEQFF.

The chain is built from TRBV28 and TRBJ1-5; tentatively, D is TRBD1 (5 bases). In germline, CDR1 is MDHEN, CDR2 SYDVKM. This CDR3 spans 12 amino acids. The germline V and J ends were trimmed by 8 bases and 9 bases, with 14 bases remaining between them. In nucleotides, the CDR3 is TGTGCCAGCCGGTCAGGGCGAGCGCCCCAGCATTTT. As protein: CASRSGRAPQHF.

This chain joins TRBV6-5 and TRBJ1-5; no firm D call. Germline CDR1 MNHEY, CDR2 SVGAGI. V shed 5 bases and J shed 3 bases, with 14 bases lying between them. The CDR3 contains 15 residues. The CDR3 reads CASSPSGNLNQPQHF. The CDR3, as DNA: TGTGCCAGCAGTCCCTCCGGGAACCTCAATCAGCCCCAGCATTTT.